This T cell receptor (beta chain) stems from a study of T cells after posttransplantation cyclophosphamide. Profiling relied on immunoSEQ multiplex PCR, and the TCRdb table lists in-frame clones only, not all of them. Singletons are absent from the sample, which has 30,000 to 45,000 clones. This clone was observed at least ten times. Trimming removed 4 bases from V and 8 bases from J; junction bases left unmatched: 7. CDR1 and CDR2 from the germline V gene are SGHNT and YYREEE (reference sequence). The CDR3 sequence is 13 residues long. This sequence joins TRBV5-4 and TRBJ1-2, with 8 bases identical to TRBD1. This TCR was sampled from a girl under 18 in good health, CMV-negative, and a related stem cell transplant donor. The sequenced sample was PBMCs. The CDR3 DNA reads TGTGCCAGCAGCCTGGACAGGGTTGAAGGCTACACCTTC. This translates into CASSLDRVEGYTF.